Below, one T cell receptor beta chain is given with its context. This clonotype was detected many times. Its antigen target is currently unknown. Per-nucleotide qualities are absent, and no much larger clonotype sits a single base away. Via the germline V gene (reference sequence), CDR1 is SEHNR and CDR2 FQNEAQ. Taken from cysteine to phenylalanine, the CDR3 has 18 residues. The only DNA kept is the CDR3, 54 bases in frame from the first base. V is pruned by 7 bases and J by 4 bases, leaving 19 bases of the junction without a gene match. In the ophthalmopathy patients, disease was moderately to severely active, with a Clinical Activity Score of 3 or more, a NOSPECS grade of 4 or more, and a duration of less than 3 months. Patients with uncontrolled infections, other autoimmune diseases, pregnancy or lactation were excluded. Diagnoses relied on clinical symptoms, serum thyroxine and TRAb, thyroid ultrasound and orbital computed tomography. PBMCs were separated from roughly 9.6 ml of fresh peripheral blood using Ficoll-Paque density gradient centrifugation. Total RNA was extracted using Trizol reagent, and RNA quality was assessed on an Agilent 2100 Bioanalyzer.

This specimen comes from a study of T cells in Graves' hyperthyroidism and ophthalmopathy (dated by TCRdb to the late 2010s). With respect to the entire study: Peripheral blood samples were taken at initial diagnosis, before any treatment was given. The paper describes TCR Vbeta CDR3 sequencing of about 140 peripheral blood samples, made up of some 42 ophthalmopathy patients, 70 to 80 hyperthyroidism patients and around 17 progressor patients. After blood sampling, hyperthyroidism patients were treated with methimazole at a starting dose of 30 mg daily, and ophthalmopathy patients were treated with high-dose intravenous methylprednisolone. A discovery cohort of about 96 patients, roughly 45 with Graves' ophthalmopathy and 57 with stable Graves' hyperthyroidism, was used to find distinguishing TCR V-J signatures. In roughly six Graves' hyperthyroidism patients, the study also compared T-cell repertoires from thyroid tissue with T-cell repertoires from blood. An independent validation cohort of under 20 hyperthyroidism patients and about 15 patients who later progressed to ophthalmopathy tested prospective prediction of ophthalmopathy. The approximately 97 discovery patients were randomly divided into training and test sets at a 7:3 ratio.

TCR beta CDR3 regions were amplified from RNA transcripts. A first-round RT-PCR of the TCR CDR3 used the HTBI primer set with the Qiagen OneStep RT-PCR kit. The libraries were constructed in a second round of multiplex PCR and then size-selected and purified. The libraries were sequenced on an Illumina HiSeq2000 using paired-end 100 bp reads. As for the original processing: SOAPnuke was used to process the raw data, removing reads that contained adapters or uncalled bases, had a mean Phred below 15, or lacked an exact match to the constant primer or identifier. High-quality paired reads were merged using COPE v1.2.5, and each unique nucleotide sequence was defined as a clonotype. MiTCR v1.1 was used to align the clonotypes against IMGT TRBV, TRBD and TRBJ reference segments. The analysis was restricted to V-J combinations with a frequency above 0.0001, which together covered 99% to 99.2% of the repertoires. The TCS score was defined as F50 (clonal expansion) divided by E x V (chaos), with BLOSUM62-based TCRdist calculated between CDR3 peptides within each V-J. Welch's t-statistics and random forest reduced roughly 540 V-J features to 13, which were used in a naive Bayes classifier (R e1071). Using fastp trimming at Q25 and MiXCR clonotype assembly, TCRdb reanalyzed the public sequencing data and kept in-frame beta chains. All rows with the same CDR3 protein become a single entry with the most common DNA and genes. The V and J calls and clone size come from TCRdb's table, not from the authors' own analysis. The sample data list approximately 600,000 distinct CDR3 sequences, and more than 20% of these were observed just once. Of the sample, roughly 30% is held by the ten largest clones.

What the study reported, not specific to this receptor: A model built on a 13 V-J signature distinguished ophthalmopathy from stable hyperthyroidism, reaching 87.88% sensitivity and about 81% specificity in cross-validation and 80%/75% in testing. Blood samples also contained most of the expanded thyroid clonotypes (frequency above 0.001), which suggests that blood repertoires may reflect thyroid immune responses. No statistical method was used to fix the sample size in advance, and group allocation was not hidden from the investigators. In validation, progression to ophthalmopathy was predicted by the model with more than 65% sensitivity and nearly 75% specificity, a median of roughly 6 months before onset.

The sequence links TRBV7-9 to TRBJ2-1, with 7 bases in between that match TRBD1. The source is a man aged 30 to 45 with Graves' ophthalmopathy. Source material: blood. The CDR3 is CASTGGWDNLKGYNEQFF. The nucleotide sequence is given as TGTGCCAGCACAGGGGGTTGGGACAACCTGAAGGGGTACAATGAGCAGTTCTTC.